The 26 T cell receptor beta chains reported below all come from one sample, sequenced in a study. Repertoires were generated with immunoSEQ multiplex PCR, while TCRdb's copy carries only in-frame clones and drops some. There are 45,000 to 55,000 clones in the sample; just over 90% occur only once, and approximately 12% lies in the top ten. Sequencing was done on a sample of PBMCs. These receptor sequences come from a man aged 35 to 55 with rheumatoid arthritis.

This sequence joins TRBV6-4 and TRBJ2-3; D unresolved. V shed 8 bases and J shed 3 bases, with 6 bases lying between them. Germline V gene lookup returns CDR1 MRHNA and CDR2 SNTAGT. The CDR3 runs to 11 residues. Written as DNA, the CDR3 is TGTGCCAGCCCTAGGACAGATACGCAGTATTTT. Its translation is CASPRTDTQYF.

The chain is built from TRBV24-1 and TRBJ2-3; D may be TRBD1 (6 bases). The germline gives CDR1 KGHDR, CDR2 SFDVKD. The ends were cut back, 5 bases at V and 0 bases at J, with 8 bases in the middle. This CDR3 spans 14 amino acids. The CDR3 here is CATSGTASTDTQYF. The CDR3 nucleotides read TGTGCCACCAGTGGGACAGCTAGCACAGATACGCAGTATTTT.

The rearrangement joins TRBV27 to TRBJ2-7, with D possibly being TRBD2 (6 bases). Germline lookup yields CDR1 MNHEY and CDR2 SMNVEV (reference sequence). The V end was cut by 2 bases, the J end by 2 bases, with 10 bases between. This CDR3 region has 14 residues. CDR3 sequence: CASSLGGRTYEQYF. The CDR3 nucleotides are TGTGCCAGCAGTTTAGGGGGGAGGACCTACGAGCAGTACTTC.

The count of this clone is one. The chain combines TRBV2 with TRBJ1-6; D perhaps matches TRBD1 (6 bases). The CDR3 runs 15 residues. Germline V lookup: CDR1 SNHLY, CDR2 FYNNEI. The V end was cut by 5 bases, the J end by 3 bases, with 11 bases between. The CDR3 spells CASSLQGFYNSPLHF. In DNA, the CDR3 is TGTGCCAGCAGTCTACAGGGCTTCTATAATTCACCCCTCCACTTT.

This sequence joins TRBV5-8 and TRBJ1-4, with TRBD1 as a possible D gene (5 bases). The CDR3 is 16 amino acids. The V gene's germline CDR1 is SGHTS and CDR2 YDEGEE. The ends were cut back, 3 bases at V and 5 bases at J, with 17 bases in the middle. CDR3 region: CASSWGITDGNEKLFF. The CDR3 bases are TGTGCCAGCAGCTGGGGGATAACGGATGGAAATGAAAAACTGTTTTTT.

This clone is medium-sized by share. The V gene is TRBV7-9, the J gene TRBJ2-1; D tentatively fits TRBD1 or TRBD2 (6 bases each). CDR1 SEHNR and CDR2 FQNEAQ come from the germline V gene (reference sequence). The CDR3 is made up of 16 amino acids. Trimming cost V 1 base and J 7 bases, with 17 bases left between them. CDR3 coding DNA: TGTGCCAGCAGCTTAGAATCGGGGGCCCTAGGGAATGAGCAGTTCTTC. Protein sequence: CASSLESGALGNEQFF.

The V and J genes are TRBV6-5 and TRBJ2-3; 8 bases map to TRBD2. There are 13 residues in the CDR3. CDR1 and CDR2 from the germline V gene are MNHEY and SVGAGI. V shed 6 bases, J shed 7 bases, and the junction held 6 bases outside the gene matches. The CDR3 loop is CASRGLGPHTQYF. CDR3 coding DNA: TGTGCCAGCAGGGGACTAGGTCCACATACGCAGTATTTT.

This clone has only one observation. V gene TRBV3-1 (or the pseudogene TRBV3-2) combines with J gene TRBJ2-1; D gene ambiguous. V was shortened by 3 bases and J by 8 bases, with 8 bases between the two germline ends. The CDR3 spans 12 residues. Per the germline V gene, CDR1 is LGHDT and CDR2 is YNNKEL (reference sequence). This chain's CDR3 is CASSHRHHEQFF. DNA for the CDR3: TGTGCCAGCAGCCACAGGCACCATGAGCAGTTCTTC.

The CDR3 coding sequence is TGTGCCAGCTCACCACAGGGGGCGGGGGTCACTGAAGCTTTCTTT. The encoded protein is CASSPQGAGVTEAFF. The gene calls are TRBV18 and TRBJ1-1, with 7 nucleotides matching TRBD1. CDR1 and CDR2 (germline): KGHSH, LQKENI. With V trimmed by 1 base and J by 4 bases, 6 bases remained unmatched. The CDR3 runs to 15 residues.

This sequence joins TRBV28 and TRBJ1-5, with 11 bases lining up with TRBD1. Trimming took 6 bases from V and 7 from J; bases not matched to a gene: 8. CDR3 size: 15 residues. Germline CDR1 is MDHEN and CDR2 is SYDVKM. The CDR3 sequence is CASRSRDRGSQPQHF. The CDR3 DNA reads as TGTGCCAGCAGGAGCAGGGACAGGGGGTCCCAGCCCCAGCATTTT.

The V gene is TRBV9, the J gene TRBJ1-5; D is ambiguous. V was shortened by 0 bases and J by 4 bases, with 11 bases between the two germline ends. From germline, CDR1 is SGDLS and CDR2 YYNGEE. The CDR3 contains 15 residues. CDR3 loop: CASSVGALRNQPQHF. CDR3 DNA sequence: TGTGCCAGCAGCGTAGGAGCCCTCAGGAATCAGCCCCAGCATTTT.

This clone was observed once. The chain recombines TRBV7-9 with TRBJ2-7, with D tentatively TRBD1 (5 bases). The CDR3 is 15 residues long. Per the germline V gene, CDR1 is SEHNR and CDR2 is FQNEAQ (reference sequence). Trimming took off 0 bases at V and 6 bases at J, with 15 bases between the two ends. CDR3 in amino acids: CASSLAEAGKREQYF. The CDR3 region has the DNA TGTGCCAGCAGCTTAGCAGAAGCAGGGAAGCGCGAGCAGTACTTC.

The chain has TRBV7-8 and TRBJ1-1; TRBD1 matches 8 bases. CDR1 SGHVS and CDR2 FQNEAQ come from the germline V gene. Germline trimming cut 7 bases from V and 4 bases from J; bases unmatched to any gene: 14. The CDR3 has 16 residues. For the CDR3, the DNA is TGTGCCAGCACCCCAAGGGGCAGGGGGCGGGTCACTGAAGCTTTCTTT. This sequence encodes CASTPRGRGRVTEAFF.

The V and J genes are TRBV28 and TRBJ2-7; D uncertain. Germline values: CDR1 MDHEN, CDR2 SYDVKM. The CDR3 extends over 12 amino acids. Trimming stripped 4 bases from V and 2 bases from J, with 6 bases between. CDR3 residues: CASSSTTYEQYF. The CDR3 region has the DNA TGTGCCAGCAGTTCGACAACCTACGAGCAGTACTTC.

This chain joins TRBV7-2 and TRBJ2-3; 7 bases agree with TRBD2. The CDR3 runs to 15 residues. The V segment lost 5 bases and the J segment 0 bases; nucleotides outside the gene matches: 5. Germline V lookup: CDR1 SGHTA, CDR2 FQGNSA. DNA of the CDR3: TGTGCCAGCAGCGATCCTAGCGGTAGCACAGATACGCAGTATTTT. Protein sequence: CASSDPSGSTDTQYF.

This clone turned up a few times. The chain combines TRBV19 with TRBJ2-7; tentatively, D is TRBD2 (6 bases). The germline gives CDR1 LNHDA, CDR2 SQIVND (reference sequence). This CDR3 is 15 amino acids long. V dropped 1 base and J dropped 13 bases, with 23 bases sitting between them. The CDR3 region has the DNA TGTGCCAGTAGTATAGCAGGGTCGGAGGGGAAGAGACTCTACTTC. Amino acid sequence: CASSIAGSEGKRLYF.

The chain links TRBV9 to TRBJ2-7; 9 bases are shared with TRBD1. V trimming: 4 bases; J trimming: 6 bases; junction bases outside the gene matches: 17. CDR1 and CDR2 (germline): SGDLS, YYNGEE. CDR3 length equals 17 residues. CDR3 region: CASSTRRTGVNSCEQYF. The DNA of the CDR3 is TGTGCCAGCAGCACCCGCCGGACAGGGGTGAACTCTTGCGAGCAGTACTTC. Variable domain in full (rest from reference TRBV9 and TRBJ2-7): DSGVTQTPKHLITATGQRVTLRCSPRSGDLSVYWYQQSLDQGLQFLIQYYNGEERAKGNILERFSAQQFPDLHSELNLSSLELGDSALYFCASSTRRTGVNSCEQYFGPGTRLTVT.

This chain uses TRBV19 with TRBJ2-1; D not resolved. CDR3 size: 15 residues. V was cut by 2 bases and J by 1 base, with 9 bases left in between. CDR1 LNHDA and CDR2 SQIVND come from the germline V gene (reference sequence). CDR3: CASSISHWSYNEQFF. DNA for the CDR3: TGTGCCAGTAGTATAAGCCATTGGTCCTACAATGAGCAGTTCTTC.

The V call is TRBV21-1, the J call TRBJ1-5; the table names TRBD1, a call not compared with the DNA. TRBV21-1 is marked as a pseudogene. This CDR3 region has 20 residues. Written as DNA, the CDR3 is TGTGCCAGCAGCAACAACCCGGGACAGGGGACCCCTTATAGCAATCAGCCCCAGCATTTT. This sequence encodes CASSNNPGQGTPYSNQPQHF.

The chain has TRBV3-1 (or the pseudogene TRBV3-2) and TRBJ2-7, with 7 positions matching TRBD1. The CDR3 runs to 15 residues. The germline V gene encodes CDR1 LGHDT and CDR2 YNNKEL (reference sequence). The V gene end was trimmed by 1 base and the J gene end by 0 bases; junction bases not matched to a gene: 3. The CDR3 DNA follows: TGTGCCAGCAGCCAAGCGGACAGGCCCTCCTACGAGCAGTACTTC. The encoded protein is CASSQADRPSYEQYF.

CDR3 sequence reads: CASSLLREGTDTQYF. Written as DNA, the CDR3 is TGTGCCAGCAGCTTACTTCGGGAGGGAACAGATACGCAGTATTTT. This sequence joins TRBV7-3 and TRBJ2-3, with 8 bases that match TRBD2. Germline values: CDR1 SGHTA, CDR2 FQGTGA. J lost 3 bases, V lost 2 bases, and 4 bases had no gene match. The CDR3 is 15 amino acids.

The chain recombines TRBV5-1 with TRBJ1-2; perhaps TRBD1 as D (5 bases). V was clipped by 0 bases and J by 3 bases, with 6 bases between them. There are 13 residues in the CDR3. The germline V gene encodes CDR1 SGHRS and CDR2 YFSETQ. The CDR3 loop reads CASSLGQYYGYTF. CDR3 nucleotides: TGCGCCAGCAGCTTGGGACAGTACTATGGCTACACCTTC.

The chain is built from TRBV7-8 and TRBJ1-3; no definite D call. V was shortened by 1 base and J by 0 bases, with 13 bases between the two germline ends. From germline, CDR1 is SGHVS and CDR2 FQNEAQ. This CDR3 spans 17 amino acids. The DNA of the CDR3 is TGTGCCAGCAGCTTAGGGTCACGCAGAAACTCTGGAAACACCATATATTTT. This codes for CASSLGSRRNSGNTIYF.

V is TRBV6-5 and J is TRBJ1-3; D unresolved. V gave up 6 bases and J gave up 0 bases, with 9 bases separating them. The CDR3 totals 14 residues. Germline values: CDR1 MNHEY, CDR2 SVGAGI. The CDR3 coding sequence is TGTGCCAGCAGGGAGGTGAGCTCTGGAAACACCATATATTTT. Translated: CASREVSSGNTIYF.

The V call is TRBV4-3, the J call TRBJ2-7; 7 bases agree with TRBD2. The CDR3 has 14 residues. Losses at the gene ends were 4 bases for V and 2 bases for J; bases not matched to a gene: 5. Germline V gene lookup returns CDR1 LGHNA and CDR2 YSLEER. This chain's CDR3 is CASSPSGNTYEQYF. CDR3 nucleotides: TGCGCCAGCAGCCCCAGCGGGAATACCTACGAGCAGTACTTC.

This clone was counted a single time. The chain combines TRBV28 with TRBJ2-1; 8 bases map to TRBD1. V gave up 5 bases and J gave up 9 bases; unmatched junction bases: 12. Germline CDR1 is MDHEN and CDR2 is SYDVKM. The CDR3 is made up of 15 amino acids. CDR3 region: CASSLVGQGAGEQFF. CDR3 coding DNA: TGTGCCAGCAGTCTCGTTGGGCAGGGGGCAGGTGAGCAGTTCTTC.